These 24 T cell receptor beta chains share one sample of origin, sequenced in a study of blood T cell repertoires in COVID-19. The data were produced by immunoSEQ multiplex PCR, yet TCRdb's version contains in-frame clones alone and is incomplete. Here the sample spans about 45,000 clones, more than 65% being singletons. Sample: peripheral blood. These receptor sequences come from a human donor in a cohort sampled during active COVID-19.

The CDR3 DNA reads TGCGCCAGCAGCCGTACAGGGGCTGGAAACACCATATATTTT. The encoded protein is CASSRTGAGNTIYF. J is TRBJ1-3 and V is TRBV5-1, with 7 bases matching TRBD1. There are 14 residues in the CDR3. V gave up 4 bases and J gave up 2 bases; unmatched junction bases: 3. Germline CDR1 reads SGHRS; CDR2 reads YFSETQ.

This chain connects TRBV5-1 to TRBJ1-4, with 7 bases that match TRBD1. In germline, CDR1 is SGHRS, CDR2 YFSETQ. The CDR3 is 15 amino acids. Trimming took 3 bases from V and 4 from J; bases not matched to a gene: 6. The CDR3 nucleotides are TGCGCCAGCAGCTCCGACAGGGACATTAATGAAAAACTGTTTTTT. Its protein product is CASSSDRDINEKLFF.

The chain employs TRBV10-3 and TRBJ2-3; 8 nucleotides agree with TRBD2. The CDR3 loop spans 13 amino acids. CDR1 ENHRY and CDR2 SYGVKD come from the germline V gene. With 6 bases clipped from V and 6 bases from J, the junction kept 5 bases outside the gene matches. CDR3 sequence (DNA): TGTGCCATCAGCAGCGGGAGTGGGGATACGCAGTATTTT. This encodes CAISSGSGDTQYF.

V is TRBV10-3 and J is TRBJ2-3, with 9 bases identical to TRBD2. Germline-derived CDR1 and CDR2 are ENHRY and SYGVKD. The CDR3 is made up of 14 amino acids. V shed 11 bases, J shed 1 base, and the junction held 7 bases outside the gene matches. This CDR3 is CALGPSGGTDTQYF. DNA of the CDR3: TGTGCCCTGGGGCCTAGCGGGGGCACAGATACGCAGTATTTT.

The rearrangement uses TRBV11-1 and TRBJ2-1; 7 nucleotides align to TRBD1. The CDR3 loop spans 16 amino acids. Losses at the gene ends were 3 bases for V and 3 bases for J; bases not matched to a gene: 8. CDR1 SGHAT and CDR2 FQDESV come from the germline V gene (reference sequence). The CDR3 sequence is CASSFFGRQGYNEQFF. Here the CDR3 DNA reads TGTGCCAGCAGCTTCTTTGGCCGACAGGGCTACAATGAGCAGTTCTTC.

The genes are TRBV28 and TRBJ1-3; tentatively, D is TRBD1 (5 bases). CDR1 MDHEN and CDR2 SYDVKM come from the germline V gene. V was clipped by 4 bases and J by 0 bases, with 10 bases between them. The CDR3 is made up of 15 amino acids. This CDR3 reads CASSSGPSSGNTIYF. The CDR3 DNA sequence: TGTGCCAGCAGTTCAGGGCCTAGCTCTGGAAACACCATATATTTT.

The J gene is TRBJ1-4, the V gene TRBV11-2, with TRBD1 identical over 10 bases. Per germline, CDR1 SGHAT and CDR2 FQNNGV. The CDR3 loop spans 15 amino acids. V shed 5 bases and J 8 bases; nucleotides not matched to a gene: 8. The CDR3 reads CASSPWTGGEEKLFF. The CDR3 DNA follows: TGTGCCAGCAGCCCTTGGACAGGGGGAGAAGAAAAACTGTTTTTT.

The V gene is TRBV10-2, the J gene TRBJ2-7, with TRBD2 matching 8 bases. V was pared by 10 bases and J by 5 bases, with 7 bases of the junction left unmatched. The CDR3 runs to 12 residues. In germline, CDR1 is WSHSY, CDR2 SAAADI. Here the CDR3 reads CAIETSDHEQYF. In DNA form, the CDR3 reads TGCGCCATTGAGACTAGCGACCACGAGCAGTACTTC.

The chain joins TRBV3-1 (or the pseudogene TRBV3-2) to TRBJ2-7, with no clear D. Trimming removed 1 base at V and 7 bases at J, with 11 bases between. The CDR3 is 13 amino acids. Looked up from germline, CDR1 is LGHDT and CDR2 is YNNKEL (reference sequence). The CDR3 protein is CASSQAPGREQYF. The CDR3 nucleotides are TGTGCCAGCAGCCAAGCCCCGGGTAGGGAGCAGTACTTC.

This chain uses TRBV6-6 with TRBJ2-5; 9 nucleotides match TRBD1. The CDR3 contains 16 residues. V lost 2 bases and J lost 4; bases outside the gene matches: 8. Germline V gives CDR1 MNHNY, CDR2 SVGAGI (reference sequence). The DNA for the CDR3 is TGTGCCAGCAGTTACACGGGACAGGGTGGCGCAGAGACCCAGTACTTC. This encodes CASSYTGQGGAETQYF.

The rearrangement joins TRBV11-2 to TRBJ2-3; 8 bases match TRBD1. The length of the CDR3 is 15 residues. V was pared by 3 bases and J by 6 bases, with 8 bases of the junction left unmatched. Per germline, CDR1 SGHAT and CDR2 FQNNGV. CDR3 amino acids: CASSFQGALIDTQYF. The CDR3 bases are TGTGCCAGCAGCTTCCAGGGGGCGCTTATCGATACGCAGTATTTT.

J is TRBJ2-1 and V is TRBV24-1, with 9 nucleotides matching TRBD2. The CDR3 contains 15 residues. The J segment lost 4 bases and the V segment lost 8 bases, leaving 8 bases of the junction unmatched. Germline values: CDR1 KGHDR, CDR2 SFDVKD. The CDR3 sequence is CATKNSGSTYNEQFF. As DNA, the CDR3 is TGTGCCACCAAAAATAGCGGGAGTACGTACAATGAGCAGTTCTTC.

The chain combines TRBV6-5 with TRBJ2-7; the D gene is possibly TRBD1 (5 bases). Looked up from germline, CDR1 is MNHEY and CDR2 is SVGAGI. The V end lost 0 bases, the J end lost 0 bases, and 12 bases lay between the germline ends. This CDR3 region has 16 residues. The CDR3 protein is CASSYSKQVFSYEQYF. CDR3 nucleotides: TGTGCCAGCAGTTACTCCAAACAGGTATTCTCCTACGAGCAGTACTTC.

This chain joins TRBV28 and TRBJ2-7; 10 bases agree with TRBD2. Per germline, CDR1 MDHEN and CDR2 SYDVKM. The CDR3 length is 17 residues. V trimming: 6 bases; J trimming: 6 bases; junction bases outside the gene matches: 17. The CDR3 DNA sequence: TGTGCCAGCAGCCCCGGTGGCGGCCTAGCGGGAGTGGCCGAGCAGTACTTC. This encodes CASSPGGGLAGVAEQYF.

This chain uses TRBV6-5 with TRBJ2-7, with a possible D match to TRBD2 (6 bases). With 2 bases removed from V and 5 bases from J, the gap between germline ends came to 16 bases. This CDR3 is 15 amino acids long. Per germline, CDR1 MNHEY and CDR2 SVGAGI. The CDR3 spells CASSYRLELGNEQYF. In DNA form, the CDR3 reads TGTGCCAGCAGTTACCGACTAGAGCTAGGAAACGAGCAGTACTTC.

The chain carries TRBV12-3 or TRBV12-4 and TRBJ1-2; unclear D gene. The germline V and J ends were trimmed by 2 bases and 5 bases, with 9 bases remaining between them. The CDR3 is 13 residues long. As DNA, the CDR3 is TGTGCCAGCAGTTTATCATCGGGGTATGGCTACACCTTC. Protein product: CASSLSSGYGYTF.

The genes are TRBV4-1 and TRBJ2-1; 7 nucleotides line up with TRBD2. Germline V CDR1 and CDR2: MGHRA, YSYEKL. The CDR3 contains 18 residues. V lost 3 bases, J lost 8 bases, and 19 bases stayed unmatched. The chain's CDR3 is CASSHPDHRDYGVDEQFF. CDR3 sequence (DNA): TGCGCCAGCAGCCATCCCGACCACCGGGACTACGGGGTCGATGAGCAGTTCTTC.

The chain employs TRBV11-3 and TRBJ2-5, with 11 bases aligning to TRBD2. J was trimmed by 6 bases and V by 0 bases; bases with no gene match: 15. Germline CDR1 reads SGHNT; CDR2 reads YENEEA. The CDR3 contains 19 residues. The CDR3 DNA reads TGTGCCAGCAGCTTAGAACAGGGGGGGACTAGCGGCCCTAAGAAGACCCAGTACTTC. Amino acid sequence: CASSLEQGGTSGPKKTQYF.

The chain carries TRBV28 and TRBJ2-5; 15 bases match TRBD2. CDR1 is MDHEN and CDR2 is SYDVKM in the germline V gene. This CDR3 has 17 residues. Unmatched junction bases numbered 8, after V lost 4 bases and J lost 5 bases. The CDR3 is CASSYGLAGGPWETQYF. The CDR3, as DNA: TGTGCCAGCAGTTACGGACTAGCGGGAGGGCCTTGGGAGACCCAGTACTTC. The full variable domain, its missing parts supplied by reference TRBV28 and TRBJ2-5, is DVKVTQSSRYLVKRTGEKVFLECVQDMDHENMFWYRQDPGLGLRLIYFSYDVKMKEKGDIPEGYSVSREKKERFSLILESASTNQTSMYLCASSYGLAGGPWETQYFGPGTRLLVL.

The gene calls are TRBV10-3 and TRBJ2-4; 9 positions match TRBD1. The V gene's germline CDR1 is ENHRY and CDR2 SYGVKD. Losses at the gene ends were 11 bases for V and 7 bases for J; bases not matched to a gene: 6. This CDR3 has 12 amino acids. DNA of the CDR3: TGTGCCGTACAGGGGGCCCCCAACATTCAGTACTTC. It codes for CAVQGAPNIQYF.

The chain has TRBV7-2 and TRBJ1-4; D unresolved. Germline V gene sequence: CDR1 SGHTA, CDR2 FQGNSA. The CDR3 is 14 residues long. V gave up 3 bases and J gave up 0 bases, with 5 bases separating them. This CDR3 reads CASSLTTTNEKLFF. In nucleotides, the CDR3 is TGTGCCAGCAGCTTGACAACAACTAATGAAAAACTGTTTTTT.

The chain is built from TRBV10-3 and TRBJ2-3, with D possibly being TRBD1 (5 bases). CDR1 and CDR2 (germline): ENHRY, SYGVKD. Trimming removed 7 bases at V and 3 bases at J, with 11 bases between. The CDR3 consists of 13 residues. CDR3 DNA sequence: TGTGCCATCAAATCCAAGGGGACAGATACGCAGTATTTT. It translates to CAIKSKGTDTQYF.

The chain couples TRBV21-1 to TRBJ2-2; the table's TRBD2 call for D was not verified on the DNA. TRBV21-1 is flagged as a pseudogene. The CDR3 is 17 amino acids. The CDR3 DNA reads TGTGCCAGCAGCAAAGAGGGTCTACCGGGAGGCACCGGGGAGCTGTTTTTT. Protein product: CASSKEGLPGGTGELFF.

The chain combines TRBV5-1 with TRBJ1-1; unclear D gene. This CDR3 spans 13 amino acids. V lost 2 bases, J lost 0 bases, and 5 bases lay in between. CDR1 SGHRS and CDR2 YFSETQ come from the germline V gene. The CDR3 spells CASSFGMNTEAFF. CDR3 nucleotide sequence: TGCGCCAGCAGCTTCGGTATGAACACTGAAGCTTTCTTT.